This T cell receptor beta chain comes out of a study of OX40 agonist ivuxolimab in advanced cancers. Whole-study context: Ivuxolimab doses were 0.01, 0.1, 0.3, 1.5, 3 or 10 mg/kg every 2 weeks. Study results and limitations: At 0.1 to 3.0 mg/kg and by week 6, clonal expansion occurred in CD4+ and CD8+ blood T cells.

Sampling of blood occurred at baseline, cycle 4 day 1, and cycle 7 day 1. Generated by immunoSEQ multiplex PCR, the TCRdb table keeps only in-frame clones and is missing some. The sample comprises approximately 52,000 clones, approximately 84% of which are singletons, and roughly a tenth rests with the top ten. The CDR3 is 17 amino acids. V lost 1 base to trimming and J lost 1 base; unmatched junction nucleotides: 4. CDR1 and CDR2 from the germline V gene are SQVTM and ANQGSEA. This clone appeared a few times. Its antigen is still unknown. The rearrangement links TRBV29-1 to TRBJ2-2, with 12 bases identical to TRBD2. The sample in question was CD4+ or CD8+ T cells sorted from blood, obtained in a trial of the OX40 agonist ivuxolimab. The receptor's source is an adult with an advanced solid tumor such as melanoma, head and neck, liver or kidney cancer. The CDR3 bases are TGCAGCGTTGAAGGTCTAGCGGGAGGGCGGAACACCGGGGAGCTGTTTTTT. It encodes CSVEGLAGGRNTGELFF.